This T cell receptor (beta chain) was sequenced for a study of shared clonotypes between healthy human individuals. Using approximately 200 ng DNA, around 30,000 T cell genomes, the sorted-subset replicate PCRs were run. Repertoires were generated with immunoSEQ multiplex PCR, while TCRdb's copy carries only in-frame clones and drops some. The sample yields 600,000 to 700,000 clones, less than 80% seen once. Worth noting for this clone: The target antigen is unknown.

General study results and limits: Donor scarcity curtailed the genetic and exposure-history diversity represented herein.

This TCR was recovered from a woman in her 30s in good health. Sequenced input: memory CD4+ T cells sorted from blood. Described subset: CD45RA-negative fraction.

The CDR3 DNA follows: TGTGCCAGCAGTGAAGCGTCGGGACAGAGCTACGAGCAGTACTTC. Its translation is CASSEASGQSYEQYF. The chain is built from TRBV6-1 and TRBJ2-7, with TRBD1 matching over 7 bases. Trimming cost V 0 bases and J 3 bases; bases outside gene matches: 5. The germline gives CDR1 MNHNS, CDR2 SASEGT. This CDR3 has 15 amino acids.